The next 8 T cell receptor beta chains were all read from a single sample in a study of T cells in Graves' hyperthyroidism and ophthalmopathy. RNA transcripts gave rise to amplified TCR beta CDR3 regions. The TCR CDR3 was amplified in a first-round RT-PCR using the HTBI primer set. Each CDR3 protein is one row after TCRdb ran MiXCR on the multiplex PCR reads. This table has 540,000 or so distinct CDR3 sequences, about a sixth appearing once. Material for sequencing was blood. These receptors originate from a woman in her twenties or thirties with Graves' hyperthyroidism.

This clonotype has more than one count but fewer than ten. The chain links TRBV6-2 or TRBV6-3 to TRBJ1-1; possibly TRBD1 for D (6 bases). Trimming pared 5 bases from V and 3 bases from J, leaving 16 bases between. This CDR3 comprises 15 residues. Germline V gene sequence: CDR1 MNHEY, CDR2 SVGEGT. As DNA, the CDR3 is TGTGCCAGCAGTGCCCCCCCAGGGGTTCACACTGAAGCTTTCTTT. The encoded protein is CASSAPPGVHTEAFF.

For this clonotype: The germline gene is not matched at one end of the junction; a read error may be the cause. The chain combines TRBV24-1 with TRBJ2-1; tentative D call: TRBD2 (6 bases). Germline V gene lookup returns CDR1 KGHDR and CDR2 SFDVKD. CDR3 length: 15 amino acids. The CDR3 sequence: CATSSLASSYNKQFF. CDR3 in DNA: TGTGCCACCAGTAGCCTAGCGAGCTCCTACAATAAGCAGTTCTTC.

This clonotype turned up a few times. The rearrangement joins TRBV19 to TRBJ1-6; D not resolved. The CDR3 extends over 15 amino acids. With 5 bases removed from V and 7 bases from J, the gap between germline ends came to 15 bases. CDR1 and CDR2 (germline): LNHDA, SQIVND (reference sequence). The CDR3 nucleotides are TGTGCCAGTAGTCGGAAGGGTATACAGAATTCACCCCTCCACTTT. Translating gives CASSRKGIQNSPLHF. Using reference TRBV19 and TRBJ1-6 for the parts outside the CDR3, the full variable domain is DGGITQSPKYLFRKEGQNVTLSCEQNLNHDAMYWYRQDPGQGLRLIYYSQIVNDFQKGDIAEGYSVSREKKESFPLTVTSAQKNPTAFYLCASSRKGIQNSPLHFGNGTRLTVT.

V gene TRBV12-3 or TRBV12-4 combines with J gene TRBJ2-1, with TRBD2 matching over 7 bases. V shed 5 bases and J 9 bases; nucleotides not matched to a gene: 7. The CDR3 has 13 amino acids. DNA of the CDR3: TGTGCCAGCAGTGGTAGGGCGGGAGCTGAGCAGTTCTTC. Its translation is CASSGRAGAEQFF.

This clonotype was seen a few times. The chain uses TRBV28 and TRBJ2-1, with 8 nucleotides matching TRBD2. V gave up 2 bases and J gave up 6 bases; unmatched junction bases: 6. The V gene's germline CDR1 is MDHEN and CDR2 SYDVKM. The CDR3 has 15 amino acids. The CDR3, as DNA: TGTGCCAGCAGTTTACGAGCGGGAGTTAGCAATGAGCAGTTCTTC. This sequence encodes CASSLRAGVSNEQFF.

There are many counts of this clonotype. The chain carries TRBV13 and TRBJ2-7; the match to TRBD2 covers 7 bases. Germline V gene data show CDR1 as PRHDT and CDR2 as FYEKMQ (reference sequence). Trimming took 5 bases from V and 6 from J; bases not matched to a gene: 13. This CDR3 spans 15 amino acids. CDR3 nucleotide sequence: TGTGCCAGCAGCCAGACCCCGCGGGGGAGTACCGAGCAGTACTTC. Protein product: CASSQTPRGSTEQYF.

The chain couples TRBV7-9 to TRBJ2-3; either TRBD1 or TRBD2 may supply D (5 bases each). Per germline, CDR1 SEHNR and CDR2 FQNEAQ (reference sequence). Trimming took 2 bases from V and 6 from J, leaving 12 bases between them. CDR3 length: 14 amino acids. The CDR3 is CASSLRLGEDTQYF. For the CDR3, the DNA is TGTGCCAGCAGCTTACGCCTAGGGGAGGATACGCAGTATTTT. The full variable domain, with the rest looked up from reference TRBV7-9 and TRBJ2-3, is DTGVSQNPRHKITKRGQNVTFRCDPISEHNRLYWYRQTLGQGPEFLTYFQNEAQLEKSRLLSDRFSAERPKGSFSTLEIQRTEQGDSAMYLCASSLRLGEDTQYFGPGTRLTVL.

This clonotype was detected many times. V and J are TRBV20-1 and TRBJ2-7, with TRBD2 identical over 9 bases. Trimming at V came to 6 bases and at J to 1 base, leaving 13 bases not matched to a gene. CDR1 and CDR2 (germline): DFQATT, SNEGSKA (reference sequence). This CDR3 has 16 amino acids. The CDR3 DNA sequence: TGCAGTGCCACAGGGACTAGCAGGGCATTATCCTACGAGCAGTACTTC. Amino acid sequence: CSATGTSRALSYEQYF.